A single sample is the source of the 18 T cell receptor beta chains below, sequenced in a study of siplizumab effects on memory and regulatory T cells. TCRdb's table, derived via immunoSEQ multiplex PCR, lists solely in-frame clones and lacks some. The sample lists 100,000 or so clones; 94% were seen once. Material: Tregs sorted from blood. Source of these receptors: a human donor in good health.

The chain links TRBV5-6 to TRBJ2-1, with D tentatively TRBD2 (6 bases). Germline CDR1 and CDR2: SGHDT and YYEEEE. The CDR3 runs 17 residues. Trimming pared 4 bases from V and 9 bases from J, leaving 26 bases between. In DNA, the CDR3 is TGTGCCAGCAGCAACAGCGCCCGACCGAGCGGGCCCGGTGAGCAGTTCTTC. Translated: CASSNSARPSGPGEQFF.

This clone is a singleton in its sample. The CDR3: CSVEPGQGAQEQFF. DNA of the CDR3: TGCAGCGTGGAACCGGGACAGGGGGCACAAGAGCAGTTCTTC. The J gene is TRBJ2-1, the V gene TRBV29-1; 12 bases match TRBD1. The CDR3 is 14 residues long. Germline CDR1 SQVTM, CDR2 ANQGSEA. V lost 6 bases to trimming and J lost 10 bases; unmatched junction nucleotides: 10.

The genes are TRBV7-8 and TRBJ2-7; possibly TRBD1 or TRBD2 for D (5 bases each). V dropped 5 bases and J dropped 4 bases, with 18 bases sitting between them. CDR3 length: 15 amino acids. The germline gives CDR1 SGHVS, CDR2 FQNEAQ. The CDR3 loop reads CASSRRFQGVYEQYF. The CDR3 coding sequence is TGTGCCAGCAGCCGTAGATTTCAGGGAGTATACGAGCAGTACTTC.

In nucleotides, the CDR3 is TGCGCCAGCCTCGGACAGGGGAACACTGAAGCTTTCTTT. As protein: CASLGQGNTEAFF. The chain couples TRBV5-1 to TRBJ1-1; 8 nucleotides align to TRBD1. The germline V gene has CDR1 SGHRS and CDR2 YFSETQ. The junction had 3 bases not matched to a gene; V was cut back by 7 bases and J by 1 base. There are 13 residues in the CDR3.

This chain connects TRBV27 to TRBJ1-2; D not certain. V was cut by 2 bases and J by 4 bases, with 14 bases left in between. The CDR3 contains 15 residues. Germline V gene lookup returns CDR1 MNHEY and CDR2 SMNVEV (reference sequence). This CDR3 is CASSLGGPLSYGYTF. The CDR3 DNA sequence: TGTGCCAGCAGTTTAGGCGGGCCCCTCTCCTATGGCTACACCTTC.

This rearrangement joins TRBV7-9 to TRBJ2-1, with 13 bases that match TRBD2. In germline, CDR1 is SEHNR, CDR2 FQNEAQ (reference sequence). V lost 1 base to trimming and J lost 6 bases; unmatched junction nucleotides: 9. This CDR3 is 18 amino acids long. The CDR3 DNA reads TGTGCCAGCAGCTTAGAACACCGGGGACTAGCGGGGTCCAATGAGCAGTTCTTC. The encoded protein is CASSLEHRGLAGSNEQFF.

This clone was recorded only once. The V and J genes are TRBV7-8 and TRBJ2-1, with 14 nucleotides matching TRBD2. Germline CDR1 SGHVS, CDR2 FQNEAQ. CDR3 size: 15 residues. V lost 5 bases, J lost 9 bases, and 6 bases stayed unmatched. CDR3 amino acids: CASSRLAGGPSEQFF. For the CDR3, the DNA is TGTGCCAGCAGCCGACTAGCGGGAGGGCCCAGTGAGCAGTTCTTC.

The genes are TRBV19 and TRBJ1-5, with unresolved D. This CDR3 has 16 residues. V gave up 1 base and J gave up 7 bases, with 17 bases separating them. Germline V gene lookup returns CDR1 LNHDA and CDR2 SQIVND (reference sequence). The CDR3 nucleotides are TGTGCCAGTAGTATAGTACCCGCAGGCGGCGGCCAGCCCCAGCATTTT. Its protein is CASSIVPAGGGQPQHF.

V gene TRBV5-1 combines with J gene TRBJ2-3; tentative D call: TRBD1 (6 bases). The germline V and J ends were trimmed by 5 bases and 5 bases, with 15 bases remaining between them. The CDR3 length is 14 residues. CDR1 SGHRS and CDR2 YFSETQ come from the germline V gene. The DNA for the CDR3 is TGCGCCAGCAGTTCGACAGGTTTTGGAGATACGCAGTATTTT. Its translation: CASSSTGFGDTQYF.

V is TRBV7-3 and J is TRBJ2-2; 10 bases align to TRBD2. The V gene end was trimmed by 5 bases and the J gene end by 5 bases; junction bases not matched to a gene: 5. This CDR3 spans 15 amino acids. CDR1 is SGHTA and CDR2 is FQGTGA in the germline V gene. CDR3 in DNA: TGTGCCAGCAGCCTAGCGGGAGTGGGTACCGGGGAGCTGTTTTTT. Translated: CASSLAGVGTGELFF.

V usage is TRBV5-5 and J usage is TRBJ2-1; D is uncertain. The CDR3 runs 13 residues. With 3 bases removed from V and 10 bases from J, the gap between germline ends came to 14 bases. Germline V gene data show CDR1 as SGHKS and CDR2 as YYEKEE (reference sequence). The CDR3 here is CASSSRSVREQFF. In DNA, the CDR3 is TGTGCCAGCAGCTCACGGTCGGTCAGAGAGCAGTTCTTC.

The chain employs TRBV4-1 and TRBJ1-1; D is perhaps TRBD1 (5 bases). Trimming removed 8 bases from V and 1 base from J, with 20 bases in between. The germline V gene has CDR1 MGHRA and CDR2 YSYEKL. This CDR3 spans 16 amino acids. Here the CDR3 DNA reads TGCGCCAGCCGACAGCGGGTGGCGGGGAGGAACACTGAAGCTTTCTTT. As protein: CASRQRVAGRNTEAFF.

The V call is TRBV7-9, the J call TRBJ1-2, with D uncertain. The ends were cut back, 4 bases at V and 7 bases at J, with 10 bases in the middle. The length of the CDR3 is 12 residues. Germline assignment: CDR1 SEHNR and CDR2 FQNEAQ (reference sequence). CDR3: CASSSLLGGYTF. DNA for the CDR3: TGTGCCAGCAGCTCCCTGTTAGGTGGCTACACCTTC.

The CDR3 bases are TGTGCCAGCAGTCCAAGCAGTCGTTCCCTTATACGGCAGTACTTC. It is translated as CASSPSSRSLIRQYF. The rearrangement uses TRBV6-5 and TRBJ2-7; no clear D gene. The CDR3 consists of 15 residues. Looked up from germline, CDR1 is MNHEY and CDR2 is SVGAGI. V was shortened by 5 bases and J by 9 bases, with 23 bases between the two germline ends.

This chain uses TRBV10-3 with TRBJ2-3, with 11 positions matching TRBD2. This CDR3 contains 14 residues. The J segment lost 5 bases and the V segment lost 6 bases, leaving 4 bases of the junction unmatched. The germline CDR1 and CDR2 sequences are ENHRY and SYGVKD. CDR3 DNA sequence: TGTGCCATCAGGGGGACTAGCGGTGGAGATACGCAGTATTTT. Protein: CAIRGTSGGDTQYF.

The CDR3 is CASSSPVLNTEAFF. In nucleotides, the CDR3 is TGTGCCAGCAGTTCCCCGGTCTTGAACACTGAAGCTTTCTTT. The V and J genes are TRBV27 and TRBJ1-1; D is ambiguous. CDR3 length: 14 amino acids. Deletions cut 4 bases from V and 0 bases from J, with 9 bases between. Germline V gene sequence: CDR1 MNHEY, CDR2 SMNVEV (reference sequence).

The rearrangement uses TRBV9 and TRBJ1-2; TRBD1 agrees at 7 bases. Germline values: CDR1 SGDLS, CDR2 YYNGEE. Trimming took 0 bases from V and 1 from J; bases not matched to a gene: 12. The CDR3 totals 18 residues. CDR3 region: CASSVEVGGRIDNYGYTF. The CDR3 coding sequence is TGTGCCAGCAGCGTAGAGGTAGGGGGCAGAATAGATAACTATGGCTACACCTTC.

This chain uses TRBV28 with TRBJ1-3; a possible D gene is TRBD1 (6 bases). The CDR3 covers 15 residues. V gave up 5 bases and J gave up 3 bases, with 14 bases separating them. Germline lookup yields CDR1 MDHEN and CDR2 SYDVKM. CDR3 loop: CASSPPGGRGNTIYF. The CDR3 DNA reads TGTGCCAGCAGTCCCCCGGGGGGGCGTGGAAACACCATATATTTT.